The 14 T cell receptor beta chains given below trace back to one sample, sequenced in a study of T-cell reconstitution after alpha-beta-depleted transplantation in children. Unique molecular identifiers were incorporated during preparation of the TCRbeta library. Each CDR3 protein is one row after TCRdb ran MiXCR on the PCR reads. The table includes about 200,000 distinct CDR3 sequences, roughly 6.3% detected once. Sequenced material: PBMCs, taken before TCRalphabeta/CD19-depleted stem cell transplant. Receptors were obtained from a girl under three years old with combined immunodeficiency, due to receive a stem cell transplant.

J is TRBJ2-5 and V is TRBV3-1, with D maybe TRBD2 (6 bases). V shed 7 bases and J shed 4 bases, with 19 bases lying between them. CDR1 LGHDT and CDR2 YNNKEL come from the germline V gene (reference sequence). This CDR3 spans 15 amino acids. In DNA form, the CDR3 reads TGTGCCAGCACCACGGGGGACCCCCCGCCAGAGACCCAGTACTTC. It codes for CASTTGDPPPETQYF.

This clonotype was counted at least ten times. The chain recombines TRBV29-1 with TRBJ2-3; the D gene is possibly TRBD2 (6 bases). This CDR3 region has 14 residues. Germline CDR1 and CDR2: SQVTM and ANQGSEA. V shed 5 bases and J shed 2 bases, with 14 bases lying between them. Here the CDR3 DNA reads TGCAGCGTTCCAACCGGGACTTCCACAGATACGCAGTATTTT. Protein product: CSVPTGTSTDTQYF.

This clonotype was recorded at least ten times. This chain links TRBV28 with TRBJ1-5; 8 nucleotides agree with TRBD1. CDR1 MDHEN and CDR2 SYDVKM come from the germline V gene. The CDR3 extends over 14 amino acids. After removal of 5 bases from V and 5 bases from J, the junction contained 5 bases not matched to a gene. The CDR3 sequence: CASSPDRVYQPQHF. The DNA of the CDR3 is TGTGCCAGCAGTCCGGACAGGGTGTATCAGCCCCAGCATTTT.

This clonotype was detected many times. The V and J genes are TRBV27 and TRBJ1-1, with no clear D. The germline V gene encodes CDR1 MNHEY and CDR2 SMNVEV (reference sequence). The CDR3 covers 12 residues. The ends were cut back, 5 bases at V and 11 bases at J, with 15 bases in the middle. CDR3 sequence reads: CASSTGFSKAFF. CDR3 nucleotide sequence: TGTGCCAGCAGTACGGGATTCTCTAAGGCTTTCTTT.

This clonotype showed up just a few times. This chain links TRBV28 with TRBJ2-7; D remains ambiguous. Between the trimmed V and J ends, which lost 11 bases and 1 base, there was a span of 12 bases. The CDR3 contains 12 residues. Germline V gene lookup returns CDR1 MDHEN and CDR2 SYDVKM. CDR3 nucleotide sequence: TGTGCCTCAACTGGCTATTCCTACGAGCAGTACTTC. It translates to CASTGYSYEQYF. Full variable domain (missing parts from reference TRBV28 and TRBJ2-7): DVKVTQSSRYLVKRTGEKVFLECVQDMDHENMFWYRQDPGLGLRLIYFSYDVKMKEKGDIPEGYSVSREKKERFSLILESASTNQTSMYLCASTGYSYEQYFGPGTRLTVT.

This clonotype was picked up many times. J is TRBJ1-4 and V is TRBV7-2, with TRBD1 matching 8 bases. V was clipped by 3 bases and J by 6 bases; unmatched bases: 9. This CDR3 region has 16 residues. Germline V CDR1 and CDR2: SGHTA, FQGNSA. The CDR3 sequence: CASSFGGQALYEKLFF. The CDR3 nucleotides are TGTGCCAGCAGCTTCGGGGGACAGGCGTTATATGAAAAACTGTTTTTT.

At least ten counts were recorded for this clonotype. The V call is TRBV12-3 or TRBV12-4, the J call TRBJ1-5; D is possibly TRBD1 (5 bases). The CDR3 is 13 residues long. V was cut by 5 bases and J by 2 bases, with 7 bases left in between. The CDR3 here is CASSEGGNQPQHF. CDR3 nucleotide sequence: TGTGCCAGCAGTGAAGGGGGCAATCAGCCCCAGCATTTT.

This clonotype was recorded many times. This rearrangement joins TRBV4-1 to TRBJ1-3; D not resolved. Deletions cut 3 bases from V and 8 bases from J, with 11 bases between. Germline-derived CDR1 and CDR2 are MGHRA and YSYEKL. There are 13 residues in the CDR3. CDR3 protein: CASSHPREDTIYF. In DNA form, the CDR3 reads TGCGCCAGCAGCCACCCCCGGGAGGACACCATATATTTT.

This clonotype was recorded many times. This sequence joins TRBV21-1 and TRBJ2-7; the D segment call TRBD1 is taken from the table without a DNA check. TRBV21-1 is noted as a pseudogene. This CDR3 has 17 residues. The CDR3 sequence is CASRSPARAPALYEQYF. The CDR3 DNA sequence: TGTGCCAGCAGAAGTCCAGCCCGGGCCCCGGCCCTCTACGAGCAGTACTTC.

This clonotype was seen repeatedly, ten times or more. The chain carries TRBV9 and TRBJ2-2, with 7 bases aligning to TRBD2. Unmatched junction bases numbered 10, after V lost 3 bases and J lost 2 bases. CDR1 is SGDLS and CDR2 is YYNGEE in the germline V gene. The CDR3 has 17 amino acids. The CDR3 is CASSGGVGRANTGELFF. CDR3 sequence (DNA): TGTGCCAGCAGCGGAGGGGTTGGGAGGGCTAACACCGGGGAGCTGTTTTTT.

This clonotype was found many times. The V gene is TRBV6-4, the J gene TRBJ2-1; D remains unclear. Germline V CDR1 and CDR2: MRHNA, SNTAGT. The CDR3 extends over 15 amino acids. Trimming took 0 bases from V and 4 from J, leaving 10 bases between them. This CDR3 is CASSDSGLPYNEQFF. CDR3 coding DNA: TGTGCCAGCAGTGACTCAGGGCTACCTTACAATGAGCAGTTCTTC.

This clonotype was seen repeatedly, ten times or more. The rearrangement joins TRBV4-3 to TRBJ2-5, with a possible D match to TRBD1 (5 bases). CDR3 length: 13 amino acids. Germline V CDR1 and CDR2: LGHNA, YSLEER. Deletions cut 4 bases from V and 3 bases from J, with 9 bases between. CDR3 DNA sequence: TGCGCCAGCAGCCCCAGGGTTAAAGAGACCCAGTACTTC. Encoded protein: CASSPRVKETQYF.

In its sample, this clonotype was seen many times. The chain uses TRBV20-1 and TRBJ2-7, with 8 bases fitting TRBD1. Unmatched junction bases numbered 4, after V lost 1 base and J lost 2 bases. Germline CDR1 is DFQATT and CDR2 is SNEGSKA (reference sequence). This CDR3 contains 14 residues. CDR3 nucleotide sequence: TGCAGTGCTAGAGTTCCAGGGGGCACCTACGAGCAGTACTTC. It is translated as CSARVPGGTYEQYF.

This clonotype occurred many times. This chain connects TRBV7-3 to TRBJ2-1; 12 bases fit TRBD2. Germline lookup yields CDR1 SGHTA and CDR2 FQGTGA. With 5 bases clipped from V and 8 bases from J, the junction kept 7 bases outside the gene matches. This CDR3 has 15 amino acids. The CDR3 protein is CASSNSSGGAHEQFF. As DNA, the CDR3 is TGTGCCAGCAGCAACTCTAGCGGGGGGGCGCATGAGCAGTTCTTC.